These T cell receptor beta chains were read from a single sample in a study of blood T cell repertoires in COVID-19. Sequencing used immunoSEQ multiplex PCR; TCRdb keeps in-frame clones, though not all of them. The sample lists more than 120,000 clones; over 70% were seen once. Sequenced input: peripheral blood. These receptors all stem from a man in his forties or fifties who had recovered from COVID-19. CDR3s include the opening cysteine and the closing phenylalanine or tryptophan. Each record gives: D gene, clone size, J gene, V gene, CDR3 DNA, CDR3 protein. A D gene is named only where the DNA matches it firmly. Clone size is not always given. Where it is, it says once, few, many or a class for expanded clones.

d_call: -; clone_size: -; j_call: TRBJ1-1; v_call: TRBV5-4; cdr3_nt: TGTGCCAGCAGCTTGGGACAGCAAATGAACACTGAAGCTTTCTTT; cdr3_aa: CASSLGQQMNTEAFF
d_call: TRBD1; clone_size: -; j_call: TRBJ2-5; v_call: TRBV2; cdr3_nt: TGTGCCAGCAGTACAGGGGTAGAGACCCAGTACTTC; cdr3_aa: CASSTGVETQYF
d_call: -; clone_size: -; j_call: TRBJ1-1; v_call: TRBV11-2; cdr3_nt: TGTGCCAGCAGCCCCCCGGGACTCTCTGAAGCTTTCTTT; cdr3_aa: CASSPPGLSEAFF
d_call: -; clone_size: -; j_call: TRBJ2-1; v_call: TRBV5-1; cdr3_nt: TGCGCCAGCAGCTTGGGTCAGAATGAGCAGTTCTTC; cdr3_aa: CASSLGQNEQFF
d_call: TRBD1; clone_size: -; j_call: TRBJ1-2; v_call: TRBV2; cdr3_nt: TGTGCCAGCAGTGAGGGACAGGAGGTATCTAACTATGGCTACACCTTC; cdr3_aa: CASSEGQEVSNYGYTF
d_call: -; clone_size: -; j_call: TRBJ2-1; v_call: TRBV30; cdr3_nt: TGTGCCTGGAGTGGGATGGGTAGGGGCTCCTACAATGAGCAGTTCTTC; cdr3_aa: CAWSGMGRGSYNEQFF
d_call: -; clone_size: -; j_call: TRBJ1-3; v_call: TRBV11-2; cdr3_nt: TGTGCCAGCAGCCTAGGGCGGGGGTTACGCTCTGGAAACACCATATATTTT; cdr3_aa: CASSLGRGLRSGNTIYF
d_call: -; clone_size: -; j_call: TRBJ1-3; v_call: TRBV5-1; cdr3_nt: TGCGCCAGCAGCCAAGACAGCCTCTCTAGAAACACCATATATTTT; cdr3_aa: CASSQDSLSRNTIYF
d_call: -; clone_size: -; j_call: TRBJ2-3; v_call: TRBV5-4; cdr3_nt: TGTGCCAGCAGCTTGGTCGGGCAGGGAGGAGATACGCAGTATTTT; cdr3_aa: CASSLVGQGGDTQYF
d_call: -; clone_size: -; j_call: TRBJ2-3; v_call: TRBV5-1; cdr3_nt: TGCGCCAGCAGCTTGCAGCCGGGAGGGACAGCTAGCACAGATACGCAGTATTTT; cdr3_aa: CASSLQPGGTASTDTQYF
d_call: -; clone_size: few; j_call: TRBJ2-5; v_call: TRBV6-4; cdr3_nt: TGTGCCGGGTTCAGGGGCTACCTGGAGACCCAGTACTTC; cdr3_aa: CAGFRGYLETQYF
d_call: -; clone_size: -; j_call: TRBJ1-2; v_call: TRBV3-1/TRBV3-2; cdr3_nt: TGTGCCAGCCGTCCAGGGTACCGACAGCTTGACTATGGCTACACCTTC; cdr3_aa: CASRPGYRQLDYGYTF
d_call: -; clone_size: -; j_call: TRBJ2-7; v_call: TRBV2; cdr3_nt: TGTGCCAGCAGTGAATACTACGAGCAGTACTTC; cdr3_aa: CASSEYYEQYF
d_call: TRBD2; clone_size: -; j_call: TRBJ2-1; v_call: TRBV19; cdr3_nt: TGTGCCAGTAGCGTAGCGGGGGTGGGCTACAATGAGCAGTTCTTC; cdr3_aa: CASSVAGVGYNEQFF